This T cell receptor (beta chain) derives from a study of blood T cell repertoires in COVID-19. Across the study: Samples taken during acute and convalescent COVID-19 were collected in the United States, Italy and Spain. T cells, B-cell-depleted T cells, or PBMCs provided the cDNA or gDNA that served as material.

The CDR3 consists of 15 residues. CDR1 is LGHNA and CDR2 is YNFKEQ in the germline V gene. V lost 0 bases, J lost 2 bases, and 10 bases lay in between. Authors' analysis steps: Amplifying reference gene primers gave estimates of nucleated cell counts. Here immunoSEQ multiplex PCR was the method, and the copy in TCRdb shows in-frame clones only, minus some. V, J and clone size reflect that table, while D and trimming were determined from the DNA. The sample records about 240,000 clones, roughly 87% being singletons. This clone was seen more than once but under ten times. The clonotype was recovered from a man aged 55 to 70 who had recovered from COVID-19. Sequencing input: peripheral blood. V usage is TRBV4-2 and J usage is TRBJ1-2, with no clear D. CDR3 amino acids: CASSQEWAGNYGYTF. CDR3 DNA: TGTGCCAGCAGCCAAGAGTGGGCGGGGAACTATGGCTACACCTTC.